The sequence of this T cell receptor beta chain was determined in a study of blood T cell repertoires in COVID-19. V lost 5 bases to trimming and J lost 0 bases, with 8 bases between them. The CDR3 is 14 residues long. Per the germline V gene, CDR1 is MDHEN and CDR2 is SYDVKM. As processed by the authors: Quantification of nucleated cells was approximated via reference gene primer amplification. Measured with immunoSEQ multiplex PCR; TCRdb has only the in-frame clones, and not every one. From that table come the V and J calls and clone size; the DNA was used to work out D and trimming. The sample consists of some 340,000 clones, 80% to 90% of them appearing once.

This chain uses TRBV28 with TRBJ1-3, with D hard to call. Material for sequencing was peripheral blood. The source of this sequence is a man under 40 with active or convalescent COVID-19. CDR3 region: CASSVQNSGNTIYF. The CDR3, as DNA: TGTGCCAGCAGTGTCCAGAACTCTGGAAACACCATATATTTT.